This T cell receptor (beta chain) was recovered during a study of blood T cell repertoires in COVID-19. Trimming removed 5 bases from V and 4 bases from J; junction bases left unmatched: 13. The CDR3 has 16 residues. Germline V gene data show CDR1 as SGHAT and CDR2 as FQNNGV. Some clones are missing from TCRdb's copy, which holds only in-frame ones; the method was immunoSEQ multiplex PCR. The table has about 260,000 clones, around 84% seen once. Membership in each cohort depended on participant-reported clinical history. The V gene is TRBV11-2, the J gene TRBJ1-2; 7 nucleotides align to TRBD1. This clonotype originated in a man aged 25 to 40 with acute COVID-19. The sequencing sample was made of PBMCs or T cells enriched from blood (not recorded which). As DNA, the CDR3 is TGTGCCAGCAGCGATTCTCGGGACAGACGATTCTATGGCTACACCTTC. Residues: CASSDSRDRRFYGYTF.